The text below deals with one TCR beta chain. Antigen unknown. The donors were members of the roughly 120-subject validation cohort (separate from the roughly 670-subject first cohort). The data stem from a study of cytomegalovirus exposure and HLA in healthy donors. Study-wide findings and caveats: Subsequent analysis showed first-cohort TCR clusters tending to co-occur in about 110 validation repertoires. The classifier was said to identify cytomegalovirus status with high specificity and sensitivity.

Only in-frame clones appear in the TCRdb table, and some are missing; sequencing was by immunoSEQ multiplex PCR. The table lists tens of thousands of clones, approximately 94% of them singletons, with 1.5% to 2% in the top ten. Sequencing was performed on PBMCs. The clonotype originates from a woman aged 18-29 years in good health and CMV-seropositive.

CDR3 nucleotides: TGTGCCAGCAGCTTCTCGCTAGGCCAAGAGACCCAGTACTTC. It yields the protein CASSFSLGQETQYF. This chain joins TRBV7-9 and TRBJ2-5; D is unresolved. Deletions cut 3 bases from V and 1 base from J, with 9 bases between. In germline, CDR1 is SEHNR, CDR2 FQNEAQ (reference sequence). CDR3 length: 14 residues. Combining the CDR3 with reference TRBV7-9 and TRBJ2-5 gives the whole variable domain DTGVSQNPRHKITKRGQNVTFRCDPISEHNRLYWYRQTLGQGPEFLTYFQNEAQLEKSRLLSDRFSAERPKGSFSTLEIQRTEQGDSAMYLCASSFSLGQETQYFGPGTRLLVL.